A single sample gave rise to the 22 T cell receptor beta chains below, sequenced in a study of identical twins. TCRdb itself ran the 5' RACE reads through MiXCR, one entry per CDR3 protein. This sample has some 440,000 distinct CDR3 sequences; approximately 25% occur once, and the top ten carry 2.9%. A further study also used this sample, focusing on T cells expressing NK-cell markers.

Input material: CD4+ T cells sorted from blood. These receptors originate from a young woman in good health.

This sequence joins TRBV6-1 and TRBJ1-1, with D possibly being TRBD1 (5 bases). Germline-derived CDR1 and CDR2 are MNHNS and SASEGT. There are 14 residues in the CDR3. Trimming took off 6 bases at V and 0 bases at J, with 11 bases between the two ends. In DNA, the CDR3 is TGTGCCAGCAGCCGGGGGGGAATGAACACTGAAGCTTTCTTT. Its translation: CASSRGGMNTEAFF.

The V gene is TRBV5-1, the J gene TRBJ2-7, with D possibly being TRBD2 (7 bases). Trimming cost V 0 bases and J 4 bases, with 17 bases left between them. This CDR3 spans 16 amino acids. Germline CDR1 reads SGHRS; CDR2 reads YFSETQ. The CDR3 region is CASSLAPGGVGYEQYF. As DNA, the CDR3 is TGCGCCAGCAGCTTGGCCCCGGGGGGCGTAGGTTACGAGCAGTACTTC.

CDR3 coding DNA: TGTGCCAGCAGCAGGGGACTCCTAAAGACCTACAATGAGCAGTTCTTC. As protein: CASSRGLLKTYNEQFF. The chain has TRBV7-8 and TRBJ2-1; a possible D gene is TRBD2 (6 bases). Germline V gene data show CDR1 as SGHVS and CDR2 as FQNEAQ. V was cut by 5 bases and J by 2 bases, with 16 bases left in between. The CDR3 loop spans 16 amino acids.

This clonotype came up many times. The rearrangement links TRBV20-1 to TRBJ2-7, with TRBD1 matching 7 bases. Unmatched junction bases numbered 9, after V lost 6 bases and J lost 4 bases. Germline CDR1 is DFQATT and CDR2 is SNEGSKA (reference sequence). The CDR3 extends over 13 amino acids. CDR3 nucleotides: TGCAGTGCCGAAGACAGGGACAGATACGAGCAGTACTTC. Its protein is CSAEDRDRYEQYF.

The V call is TRBV7-2, the J call TRBJ2-7; 9 nucleotides align to TRBD2. CDR1 and CDR2 from the germline V gene are SGHTA and FQGNSA. The CDR3 runs 15 residues. The J segment lost 5 bases and the V segment lost 7 bases, leaving 12 bases of the junction unmatched. The CDR3 reads CASTPMAGGSHEQYF. The CDR3, as DNA: TGTGCCAGCACCCCGATGGCGGGAGGGTCCCACGAGCAGTACTTC.

The rearrangement uses TRBV20-1 and TRBJ2-1; TRBD2 matches at 7 bases. The CDR3 contains 11 residues. Trimming cost V 6 bases and J 16 bases; bases outside gene matches: 12. Germline V lookup: CDR1 DFQATT, CDR2 SNEGSKA (reference sequence). The CDR3 loop reads CSAPLRERRFF. The CDR3 nucleotides read TGCAGTGCGCCCTTGCGGGAGAGGAGATTCTTC.

V is TRBV28 and J is TRBJ2-1, with D maybe TRBD2 (5 bases). This CDR3 is 14 amino acids long. Between the trimmed V and J ends, which lost 3 bases and 3 bases, there was a span of 9 bases. Germline lookup yields CDR1 MDHEN and CDR2 SYDVKM. As DNA, the CDR3 is TGTGCCAGCAGTTTTCCCAGCGGCTACAATGAGCAGTTCTTC. Translated, it gives CASSFPSGYNEQFF.

The V call is TRBV5-5, the J call TRBJ2-7, with D perhaps assigned TRBD1 or TRBD2 (5 bases each). CDR1 is SGHKS, CDR2 YYEKEE, per germline (reference sequence). Trimming stripped 6 bases from V and 6 bases from J, with 16 bases between. There are 13 residues in the CDR3. CDR3 in DNA: TGTGCCAGCATCCTGGGACCCGGATCCGAGCAGTACTTC. It yields the protein CASILGPGSEQYF.

The chain combines TRBV3-1 with TRBJ2-2; 8 bases fit TRBD1. The CDR3 is 15 residues long. The germline V gene has CDR1 LGHDT and CDR2 YNNKEL (reference sequence). The ends lost 4 bases at V and 2 bases at J; junction bases unmatched: 3. The chain's CDR3 is CASSLGQVNTGELFF. DNA of the CDR3: TGTGCCAGCAGCCTGGGACAGGTTAACACCGGGGAGCTGTTTTTT. Full variable domain (missing parts from reference TRBV3-1 and TRBJ2-2): DTAVSQTPKYLVTQMGNDKSIKCEQNLGHDTMYWYKQDSKKFLKIMFSYNNKELIINETVPNRFSPKSPDKAHLNLHINSLELGDSAVYFCASSLGQVNTGELFFGEGSRLTVL.

The chain couples TRBV18 to TRBJ2-3; tentatively, D is TRBD1 or TRBD2 (5 bases each). CDR1 and CDR2 (germline): KGHSH, LQKENI. The CDR3 spans 16 residues. V was cut by 5 bases and J by 5 bases, with 20 bases left in between. CDR3 bases: TGTGCCAGCTCAAATTCGGGACCCAACCTCGGAGATACGCAGTATTTT. Its translation: CASSNSGPNLGDTQYF.

This chain joins TRBV2 and TRBJ2-5, with D unresolved. CDR1 is SNHLY, CDR2 FYNNEI, per germline. The V end was cut by 2 bases, the J end by 1 base, with 5 bases between. This CDR3 has 13 residues. For the CDR3, the DNA is TGTGCCAGCAGTGAACTTACCCAAGAGACCCAGTACTTC. It is translated as CASSELTQETQYF. Full variable domain (outside the CDR3, taken from reference TRBV2 and TRBJ2-5): EPEVTQTPSHQVTQMGQEVILRCVPISNHLYFYWYRQILGQKVEFLVSFYNNEISEKSEIFDDQFSVERPDGSNFTLKIRSTKLEDSAMYFCASSELTQETQYFGPGTRLLVL.

The chain couples TRBV5-1 to TRBJ2-4, with 7 bases aligning to TRBD1. V lost 2 bases and J lost 11; bases outside the gene matches: 7. The CDR3 is 13 amino acids. The V gene's germline CDR1 is SGHRS and CDR2 YFSETQ. The CDR3 spells CASSFGQEGVQYF. The CDR3 DNA follows: TGCGCCAGCAGCTTCGGACAGGAAGGGGTTCAGTACTTC.

This clonotype was counted ten times or more. This chain connects TRBV5-1 to TRBJ2-1; D gene ambiguous. Between the trimmed V and J ends, which lost 0 bases and 4 bases, there was a span of 8 bases. Germline V gives CDR1 SGHRS, CDR2 YFSETQ. The CDR3 length is 14 residues. CDR3 protein: CASSLGLSYNEQFF. In DNA, the CDR3 is TGCGCCAGCAGCTTGGGACTTTCTTACAATGAGCAGTTCTTC.

This rearrangement joins TRBV9 to TRBJ1-2; D ambiguous. V was cut by 3 bases and J by 0 bases, with 15 bases left in between. The V gene's germline CDR1 is SGDLS and CDR2 YYNGEE. The CDR3 has 16 amino acids. CDR3 nucleotide sequence: TGTGCCAGCAGCGCCCAAGCTCGGACTACTAACTATGGCTACACCTTC. It encodes CASSAQARTTNYGYTF.

This clonotype was detected a few times. The chain couples TRBV20-1 to TRBJ2-5; possibly TRBD1 or TRBD2 for D (5 bases each). Trimming pared 7 bases from V and 5 bases from J, leaving 11 bases between. This CDR3 is built from 11 residues. Germline V CDR1 and CDR2: DFQATT, SNEGSKA (reference sequence). In nucleotides, the CDR3 is TGCAGTGTAACGTGGGGGGAGACCCAGTACTTC. It translates to CSVTWGETQYF.

This clonotype was seen a few times. V is TRBV11-1 and J is TRBJ2-6; tentatively, D is TRBD1 or TRBD2 (5 bases each). From germline, CDR1 is SGHAT and CDR2 FQDESV (reference sequence). The germline V and J ends were trimmed by 3 bases and 0 bases, with 21 bases remaining between them. The CDR3 loop spans 20 amino acids. DNA of the CDR3: TGTGCCAGCAGCTTGTTCACCTTCCGGGACGGACTCTCTGGGGCCAACGTCCTGACTTTC. Its translation is CASSLFTFRDGLSGANVLTF.

This chain joins TRBV29-1 and TRBJ2-1, with 9 nucleotides matching TRBD2. Germline CDR1 is SQVTM and CDR2 is ANQGSEA. Losses at the gene ends were 7 bases for V and 9 bases for J; bases not matched to a gene: 10. This CDR3 has 13 amino acids. CDR3 DNA sequence: TGCAGCGGCGGGGGGGGAGCAGGAGGTGAGCAGTTCTTC. Translated: CSGGGGAGGEQFF.

This clonotype appeared many times. The V call is TRBV10-3, the J call TRBJ2-5, with a weak D call TRBD1 (6 bases). The germline CDR1 and CDR2 sequences are ENHRY and SYGVKD. The length of the CDR3 is 14 residues. V was shortened by 5 bases and J by 5 bases, with 15 bases between the two germline ends. The CDR3 DNA reads as TGTGCCATCAGTTCCGGGTCTAGGGGGGAGACCCAGTACTTC. It specifies CAISSGSRGETQYF.

This clonotype was recorded a few times. The V and J genes are TRBV20-1 and TRBJ2-1; 7 positions match TRBD2. V lost 6 bases to trimming and J lost 10 bases; unmatched junction nucleotides: 15. Germline V CDR1 and CDR2: DFQATT, SNEGSKA (reference sequence). The CDR3 totals 14 residues. This chain's CDR3 is CSAPPAGEQREQFF. CDR3 in DNA: TGCAGTGCACCACCCGCGGGAGAACAAAGAGAGCAGTTCTTC.

The chain uses TRBV20-1 and TRBJ2-1, with 8 bases identical to TRBD2. The J segment lost 4 bases and the V segment lost 3 bases, leaving 2 bases of the junction unmatched. The CDR3 spans 13 residues. Germline V gives CDR1 DFQATT, CDR2 SNEGSKA (reference sequence). CDR3 in amino acids: CSASQREYNEQFF. The DNA for the CDR3 is TGCAGTGCTAGCCAGCGGGAGTACAATGAGCAGTTCTTC.

The CDR3 region has the DNA TGCAGTGCTACCGCGACCGTGACCGGGGAGCTGTTTTTT. This sequence encodes CSATATVTGELFF. The chain joins TRBV20-1 to TRBJ2-2; D not resolved. Trimming took off 4 bases at V and 5 bases at J, with 11 bases between the two ends. The CDR3 extends over 13 amino acids. CDR1 is DFQATT and CDR2 is SNEGSKA in the germline V gene (reference sequence).

The J gene is TRBJ1-1, the V gene TRBV20-1; the D gene is possibly TRBD1 (6 bases). V shed 5 bases and J shed 2 bases, with 12 bases lying between them. This CDR3 is built from 13 residues. The germline V gene has CDR1 DFQATT and CDR2 SNEGSKA (reference sequence). For the CDR3, the DNA is TGCAGTGCTGGTACAGGGTCCAACACTGAAGCTTTCTTT. Translating it yields CSAGTGSNTEAFF.